This TCR beta chain was sequenced in a study of cytomegalovirus exposure and HLA in healthy donors. General observations from the study: The majority of TCR sequences were rare, yet some public TCRs appeared in many donors. The availability of immune exposure information extended only to CMV serostatus.

Germline V gene data show CDR1 as WSHSY and CDR2 as SAAADI. Trimming cost V 7 bases and J 2 bases, with 18 bases left between them. This CDR3 is 16 amino acids long. Notes on this clone: The antigen is undetermined.

PCR involved 60 Vbeta and 13 Jbeta primers. Some clones are missing from TCRdb's copy, which holds only in-frame ones; the method was immunoSEQ multiplex PCR. The table shows more than 75,000 clones, with 80% to 90% occurring only once. The sample comprised PBMCs. The sequence derives from a man aged 18 to 29 in good health and CMV-seronegative. The chain employs TRBV10-2 and TRBJ2-1; maybe TRBD1 (6 bases). The CDR3 region has the DNA TGCGCCAGCAATGCAGGGGCCCCCGTGACCTACAATGAGCAGTTCTTC. Amino acids: CASNAGAPVTYNEQFF.